Below are 2 T cell receptor beta chains sequenced from a single sample in a study of control samples from healthy donors and cancer patients. Libraries were prepared by immunoSEQ multiplex PCR; TCRdb keeps only in-frame clonotypes and omits some of them. The sample shows some 150,000 clones, 94% of them seen only once. What was sequenced was blood. These receptor sequences come from a man aged 40-55 years in good health.

The sample holds one count of this clone. The chain recombines TRBV2 with TRBJ2-3; the D gene is possibly TRBD2 (5 bases). Germline CDR1 is SNHLY and CDR2 is FYNNEI. V lost 3 bases to trimming and J lost 3 bases, with 10 bases between them. CDR3 length: 14 residues. The CDR3 DNA reads TGTGCCAGCAGTGACAGATGGAGGACAGATACGCAGTATTTT. Translation: CASSDRWRTDTQYF.

This chain connects TRBV6-1 to TRBJ1-2; TRBD1 matches at 8 bases. This CDR3 has 16 residues. Germline values: CDR1 MNHNS, CDR2 SASEGT. Trimming removed 3 bases from V and 5 bases from J; junction bases left unmatched: 11. CDR3 sequence (DNA): TGTGCCAGCAGTGACCTCTCGGACAGGGCACCGTATGGCTACACCTTC. Protein sequence: CASSDLSDRAPYGYTF.